These T cell receptor beta chains were read from a single sample in a study of OX40 agonist ivuxolimab in advanced cancers. This table comes from immunoSEQ multiplex PCR, and its TCRdb copy is limited to in-frame clones, with some not included. This table has some 80,000 clones, about 83% appearing once. The material was CD4+ or CD8+ T cells sorted from blood, obtained in a trial of the OX40 agonist ivuxolimab. The origin of the receptors is an adult with an advanced solid tumor such as melanoma, head and neck, liver or kidney cancer. CDR3s include the opening cysteine and the closing phenylalanine or tryptophan. A D gene is named only where the DNA matches it firmly. Not all rows give a size; the values are once, few, many and, for expanded clones, a class.

v_call	j_call	d_call	clone_size	cdr3_length	cdr3_aa	cdr3_nt
TRBV13	TRBJ2-1	-	-	12	CASGQRGNEQFF	TGTGCCAGCGGCCAGCGAGGCAATGAGCAGTTCTTC
TRBV7-9	TRBJ1-5	-	-	15	CASSLAGGRLQPQHF	TGTGCCAGCAGCTTAGCGGGGGGCCGACTCCAGCCCCAGCATTTT
TRBV5-4	TRBJ1-2	-	-	15	CASSLEGYRMGGYTF	TGTGCCAGCAGCTTGGAGGGATACAGGATGGGCGGCTACACCTTC
TRBV7-9	TRBJ1-2	TRBD1	-	15	CASSLARDRSQGYTF	TGTGCCAGCAGCTTAGCCCGGGACAGGTCTCAGGGCTACACCTTC
TRBV19	TRBJ1-2	TRBD1	-	15	CASSIRATGDNGYTF	TGTGCCAGTAGTATTAGGGCGACAGGGGATAATGGCTACACCTTC
TRBV15	TRBJ1-2	-	few	13	CATSRDRVGGYTF	TGTGCCACCAGCAGAGACAGGGTGGGCGGCTACACCTTC
TRBV9	TRBJ2-1	TRBD2	-	17	CASSSFLTSGDYNEQFF	TGTGCCAGCAGCTCCTTCTTGACTAGCGGGGACTACAATGAGCAGTTCTTC
TRBV5-6	TRBJ2-3	TRBD2	few	16	CASSLVLAGRTDTQYF	TGTGCCAGCAGCTTGGTTCTAGCGGGCCGCACAGATACGCAGTATTTT
TRBV4-3	TRBJ1-6	-	-	15	CASSQDWPENSPLHF	TGCGCCAGCAGCCAAGACTGGCCTGAGAATTCACCCCTCCACTTT
TRBV7-8	TRBJ2-1	-	-	15	CASSQRGSFFDEQFF	TGTGCCAGCAGCCAACGCGGGTCCTTCTTCGATGAGCAGTTCTTC
TRBV19	TRBJ2-3	TRBD1	-	16	CASSPDGQGYTDTQYF	TGTGCCAGTAGTCCAGACGGACAGGGATACACAGATACGCAGTATTTT
TRBV21-1	TRBJ2-1	-	-	19	CASTEGVWQIPSSYNEQFF	TGTGCCAGCACCGAGGGGGTATGGCAGATTCCGAGCTCCTACAATGAGCAGTTCTTC
TRBV29-1	TRBJ2-1	TRBD1	-	14	CSVDRTGAWNEQFF	TGCAGCGTTGACAGGACAGGGGCCTGGAATGAGCAGTTCTTC
TRBV18	TRBJ1-4	-	-	14	CASGPGVVNEKLFF	TGTGCCAGCGGTCCTGGTGTGGTGAATGAAAAACTGTTTTTT
TRBV27	TRBJ2-2	TRBD1	-	15	CASRPRGRHTGELFF	TGTGCCAGCAGACCCAGGGGGCGGCACACCGGGGAGCTGTTTTTT
TRBV4-1	TRBJ1-2	-	-	16	CASSREGGAANYGYTF	TGCGCCAGCAGTCGCGAGGGGGGGGCAGCTAACTATGGCTACACCTTC
TRBV20-1	TRBJ2-3	-	once	11	CSAGVSRTQYF	TGCAGTGCTGGGGTTAGCCGTACGCAGTATTTT
TRBV27	TRBJ1-5	-	-	16	CASSSLRRGVGEPQHF	TGTGCCAGCAGTTCCTTGAGGCGGGGTGTGGGTGAGCCCCAGCATTTT
TRBV9	TRBJ2-5	TRBD1	-	16	CASSPTDRGPGKTQYF	TGTGCCAGCAGCCCGACGGACAGGGGGCCGGGGAAGACCCAGTACTTC
TRBV10-3	TRBJ2-7	-	once	13	CAIRTTAGYEQYF	TGTGCCATCAGGACTACGGCAGGCTACGAGCAGTACTTC
TRBV7-2	TRBJ2-6	-	-	15	CASSLRYSGANVLTF	TGTGCCAGCAGCTTAAGGTACTCTGGGGCCAACGTCCTGACTTTC
TRBV11-2	TRBJ2-5	-	-	14	CASSLNNGQETQYF	TGTGCCAGCAGCTTAAATAACGGCCAAGAGACCCAGTACTTC
TRBV6-5	TRBJ2-5	TRBD2	few	16	CASSSTSRTRGETQYF	TGTGCCAGCAGTTCCACCTCTCGGACTAGGGGCGAGACCCAGTACTTC